Described below is a single TCR beta chain sequence and its context. Its antigen remains unidentified. Base qualities are not at hand, and no much larger clone is one base apart. Whole blood was collected in K2EDTA tubes by collaborating institutions according to the institutions' own protocols. For TCRbeta analysis, collaborators shipped samples as frozen whole blood, isolated PBMCs, or DNA extracted from either of those sample types. TCRbeta CDR3 regions were amplified from genomic DNA by means of the immunoSEQ Assay, a bias-controlled multiplex PCR. In the authors' own workflow: Nucleated cell counts per sample were estimated from amplification of reference gene primers within the assay. To quantify the absolute abundance of each unique TCRbeta CDR3 rearrangement, sequence reads were collapsed and filtered. For each sample, productive Simpson clonality was calculated as the square root of Simpson's diversity index over productive rearrangements. TCRdb carries this immuneACCESS record with in-frame sequences only. Its versions omit some clonotypes, under half of them owing to an unresolved V gene in the studies checked, with the rest unexplained. V and J calls and clone size are those listed in that table; D and trimming were worked out from the DNA. This sample comprises 20,000 to 30,000 clones, approximately 87% of them detected only once. The ten top clones hold about 25% of the sample.

This sample was taken from a study of blood T cell repertoires in COVID-19 (dated by TCRdb to the early 2020s). For the study in its entirety: The collaborator samples originated in the United States, Italy and Spain and spanned the acute and convalescent phases of COVID-19. The material from the prospective study consisted of cDNA or gDNA derived from T cells, B-cell-depleted T cells, or PBMCs. Deeply sampled blood TCRbeta repertoires from subjects exposed to, actively infected with, or recovered from COVID-19 were included in the dataset. The repertoires were made available in a free public database intended to serve as a resource for research on the immune response to SARS-CoV-2. Samples came from the ongoing ImmuneRACE study (first 160 participants) plus 1,254 subjects from 6 global collaborators. Sample metadata almost always included a de-identified subject ID, COVID-19 status, age in years and sex. HLA class I and class II types, where available, came from metadata supplied by the sample provider rather than from assay-based typing. The paper's findings and limits, for the study overall: The quantity of clinical and demographic metadata differed by source and by participant and was supplied without curation.

Between the V and J ends, shortened by 3 bases and 4 bases respectively, the junction contains 15 bases. From its cysteine to its phenylalanine, the CDR3 spans 15 amino acids. Only CDR3 DNA is held: 45 bases, read in frame from base 1. The germline V gene specifies WSHSY as CDR1 and SAAADI as CDR2. The sequenced sample was peripheral blood. The TCR sequence derives from a human donor with active COVID-19. The donor label of this sample is uncertain. The chain was built from TRBV10-2 and TRBJ1-1; the best D guess is TRBD1, with 5 bases matching. The CDR3 has the sequence CASSENRYLGTEAFF. The sequenced DNA is TGCGCCAGCAGTGAAAACAGGTATTTGGGCACTGAAGCTTTCTTT.